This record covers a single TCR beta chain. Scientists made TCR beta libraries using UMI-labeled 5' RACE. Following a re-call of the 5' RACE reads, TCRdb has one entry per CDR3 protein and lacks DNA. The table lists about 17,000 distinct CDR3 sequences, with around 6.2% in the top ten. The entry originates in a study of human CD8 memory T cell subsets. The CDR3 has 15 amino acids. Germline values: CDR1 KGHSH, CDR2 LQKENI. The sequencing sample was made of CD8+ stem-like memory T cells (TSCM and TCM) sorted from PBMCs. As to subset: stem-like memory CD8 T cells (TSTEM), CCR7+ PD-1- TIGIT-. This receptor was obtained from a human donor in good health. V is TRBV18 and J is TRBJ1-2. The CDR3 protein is CASSPAVAPNYGYTF.